Presented here are 25 T cell receptor beta chains from one specimen sequenced in a study of low-dose radiotherapy and immunotherapy resistance in tumors. Gene-specific TRAV and TRBV primers were used for first-strand cDNA, covering alpha and beta chains. Using a constant-region primer together with a V-primer adapter, TCRs were subjected to roughly 20 PCR cycles of amplification. TCRdb itself ran the reads through MiXCR, one entry per CDR3 protein. The table shows 54,000 or so distinct CDR3 sequences, with roughly 24% occurring only once. Time point indicated: before trial treatment. The sample in question was PBMCs, obtained before treatment. All receptors derive from a male donor with prostate cancer.

This clonotype was counted many times. This chain connects TRBV5-1 to TRBJ2-1, with 8 positions matching TRBD2. This CDR3 has 14 amino acids. The germline CDR1 and CDR2 sequences are SGHRS and YFSETQ. Trimming took 0 bases from V and 5 from J; bases not matched to a gene: 1. The CDR3 loop is CASSLVAGNNEQFF. The DNA for the CDR3 is TGCGCCAGCAGCTTGGTAGCGGGGAACAATGAGCAGTTCTTC.

This clonotype has a count of ten or more. The chain combines TRBV3-1 with TRBJ2-1, with 14 nucleotides matching TRBD2. The CDR3 has 16 amino acids. Germline V gene lookup returns CDR1 LGHDT and CDR2 YNNKEL (reference sequence). Germline trimming cut 3 bases from V and 8 bases from J; bases unmatched to any gene: 6. The CDR3 bases are TGTGCCAGCAGCCATACGGGACTAGCGGGAGTGGATGAGCAGTTCTTC. It encodes CASSHTGLAGVDEQFF.

This clonotype has at least ten counts. The CDR3 loop reads CASSHQLAGVTDTQYF. CDR3 nucleotides: TGTGCCAGCAGCCACCAACTAGCGGGAGTCACAGATACGCAGTATTTT. This rearrangement joins TRBV3-1 to TRBJ2-3; TRBD2 agrees at 11 bases. The CDR3 runs to 16 residues. V gave up 3 bases and J gave up 2 bases; unmatched junction bases: 4. Germline V lookup: CDR1 LGHDT, CDR2 YNNKEL (reference sequence).

There are many counts of this clonotype. The chain is built from TRBV20-1 and TRBJ1-1, with TRBD1 identical over 10 bases. The CDR3 covers 13 residues. The trim removed 6 bases at V and 5 bases at J, leaving 6 bases unmatched. The germline V gene encodes CDR1 DFQATT and CDR2 SNEGSKA (reference sequence). The CDR3, as DNA: TGCAGTGCAAGACAGGGGGCGGGGACTGAAGCTTTCTTT. Translation gives CSARQGAGTEAFF.

A note on this clonotype: A far larger clone is one base from this, pointing to a likely read error. The chain combines TRBV5-3 with TRBJ2-1, with TRBD2 as a possible D gene (7 bases). TRBV5-3 counts as an open reading frame of uncertain function. The CDR3 is 14 residues long. Deletions cut 8 bases from V and 9 bases from J, with 21 bases between. CDR3 coding DNA: TGTGCCAGCTTCAAGGGGGGGGACTCGATTGAGCAGTTCTTC. Protein sequence: CASFKGGDSIEQFF.

This clonotype was observed at least ten times. This chain uses TRBV9 with TRBJ2-3; D is undetermined. From germline, CDR1 is SGDLS and CDR2 YYNGEE. Trimming took off 1 base at V and 6 bases at J, with 15 bases between the two ends. The CDR3 consists of 15 residues. CDR3 in DNA: TGTGCCAGCAGCGTACAGGCTTTGGCAACGGATACGCAGTATTTT. It specifies CASSVQALATDTQYF.

Points on this clonotype: A far more abundant clone sits one base away, making this likely a read error. The V call is TRBV5-1, the J call TRBJ2-1; a weak D match, TRBD2 (5 bases). CDR1 and CDR2 (germline): SGHRS, YFSETQ. The CDR3 runs to 14 residues. The germline V and J ends were trimmed by 4 bases and 11 bases, with 19 bases remaining between them. Written as DNA, the CDR3 is TGCGCCAGCAGCGTGGGAGAGGCGGCTAACAAGCAGTTCTTC. It codes for CASSVGEAANKQFF.

This clonotype was recorded many times. The chain links TRBV29-1 to TRBJ2-3; D is perhaps TRBD2 (5 bases). The length of the CDR3 is 15 residues. V lost 5 bases to trimming and J lost 2 bases, with 17 bases between them. Germline loops: CDR1 SQVTM, CDR2 ANQGSEA. The CDR3 DNA sequence: TGCAGCGTTCCGGCCAGAGGGATACTCACAGATACGCAGTATTTT. Its protein is CSVPARGILTDTQYF.

This chain uses TRBV29-1 with TRBJ2-5; 9 nucleotides line up with TRBD1. V shed 7 bases, J shed 4 bases, and the junction held 7 bases outside the gene matches. The CDR3 length is 13 residues. The germline gives CDR1 SQVTM, CDR2 ANQGSEA. The CDR3, as DNA: TGCAGCGCCGGGACAGGGTCCAGAGAGACCCAGTACTTC. Translation gives CSAGTGSRETQYF. Filled out from reference TRBV29-1 and TRBJ2-5, the complete variable domain reads SAVISQKPSRDICQRGTSLTIQCQVDSQVTMMFWYRQQPGQSLTLIATANQGSEATYESGFVIDKFPISRPNLTFSTLTVSNMSPEDSSIYLCSAGTGSRETQYFGPGTRLLVL.

The count of this clonotype is one. A far larger clone is just one base off, so this is likely a read error. The J gene is TRBJ2-1, the V gene TRBV20-1; D might be TRBD2 (7 bases). The germline CDR1 and CDR2 sequences are DFQATT and SNEGSKA (reference sequence). V dropped 3 bases and J dropped 10 bases, with 19 bases sitting between them. There are 14 residues in the CDR3. The CDR3: CSARIGGGGREQFF. CDR3 coding DNA: TGCAGTGCTAGGATAGGGGGGGGCGGACGCGAGCAGTTCTTC.

This chain connects TRBV7-9 to TRBJ2-7, with D possibly called TRBD1 or TRBD2 (5 bases each). The CDR3 spans 12 residues. Germline CDR1 SEHNR, CDR2 FQNEAQ (reference sequence). The germline V and J ends were trimmed by 1 base and 11 bases, with 12 bases remaining between them. CDR3 amino acids: CASSLESGTEYF. The CDR3 nucleotides are TGTGCCAGCAGCTTAGAGTCTGGGACGGAGTACTTC.

In DNA form, the CDR3 reads TGTGCCAGCAGTTCCACCGGGACTAGCGGGAGGGGCAATGAGCAGTTCTTC. Protein sequence: CASSSTGTSGRGNEQFF. This chain connects TRBV28 to TRBJ2-1; TRBD2 matches 16 bases. The germline V gene has CDR1 MDHEN and CDR2 SYDVKM. This CDR3 region has 17 residues. The V segment lost 4 bases and the J segment 6 bases; nucleotides outside the gene matches: 6.

In its sample, this clonotype was seen once. The chain uses TRBV2 and TRBJ2-5; 7 bases align to TRBD2. The CDR3 covers 14 residues. The V segment lost 6 bases and the J segment 3 bases; nucleotides outside the gene matches: 7. The V gene's germline CDR1 is SNHLY and CDR2 FYNNEI. The CDR3 loop is CASRREGREETQYF. The CDR3 nucleotides are TGTGCCAGCAGAAGGGAGGGGAGGGAAGAGACCCAGTACTTC.

This clonotype was detected only once. The DNA is left out, because the CDR3 cannot be placed on it with certainty; the CDR3 is given as TCRdb lists it. The rearrangement uses TRBV5-1 and TRBJ2-2; TRBD1, as called in the table, went unchecked against the DNA. Germline CDR1 SGHRS, CDR2 YFSETQ. The length of the CDR3 is 17 amino acids, counting both ends. The CDR3 spells CASSIQGAPNTGELFFF.

This clonotype was observed at least ten times. The chain links TRBV28 to TRBJ1-2; no clear D gene. CDR3 size: 14 residues. The V end lost 8 bases, the J end lost 4 bases, and 17 bases lay between the germline ends. Germline V CDR1 and CDR2: MDHEN, SYDVKM. CDR3 loop: CASLITGYSYGYTF. CDR3 in DNA: TGTGCCAGCCTAATTACCGGATACAGCTATGGCTACACCTTC.

This clonotype was seen many times. The rearrangement joins TRBV28 to TRBJ1-5; D unresolved. This CDR3 comprises 12 residues. The V end was cut by 0 bases, the J end by 5 bases, with 2 bases between. Per germline, CDR1 MDHEN and CDR2 SYDVKM. CDR3 protein: CASSLWDQPQHF. In DNA form, the CDR3 reads TGTGCCAGCAGTTTATGGGATCAGCCCCAGCATTTT. Supplemented by reference TRBV28 and TRBJ1-5, the full variable domain reads DVKVTQSSRYLVKRTGEKVFLECVQDMDHENMFWYRQDPGLGLRLIYFSYDVKMKEKGDIPEGYSVSREKKERFSLILESASTNQTSMYLCASSLWDQPQHFGDGTRLSIL.

This clonotype was observed at least ten times. The chain links TRBV6-5 to TRBJ2-1; 10 bases are shared with TRBD2. This CDR3 is built from 16 residues. With 2 bases clipped from V and 3 bases from J, the junction kept 4 bases outside the gene matches. Germline lookup yields CDR1 MNHEY and CDR2 SVGAGI. CDR3 sequence reads: CASSYRSGRDYNEQFF. The CDR3 nucleotides are TGTGCCAGCAGTTACCGGAGCGGGAGGGACTACAATGAGCAGTTCTTC.

This clonotype has at least ten counts. The chain has TRBV5-1 and TRBJ2-6; D is undetermined. Germline assignment: CDR1 SGHRS and CDR2 YFSETQ. The CDR3 extends over 15 amino acids. V lost 0 bases and J lost 2, with 6 bases in between. CDR3 region: CASSLEVPGANVLTF. The CDR3 DNA sequence: TGCGCCAGCAGCTTGGAGGTCCCTGGGGCCAACGTCCTGACTTTC.

This clonotype was seen many times. The chain joins TRBV5-1 to TRBJ2-1; D possibly corresponds to TRBD2 (7 bases). The germline CDR1 and CDR2 sequences are SGHRS and YFSETQ. V shed 6 bases and J shed 7 bases, with 17 bases lying between them. The CDR3 runs 14 residues. The CDR3 sequence: CASTKGGPGNEQFF. CDR3 in DNA: TGCGCCAGCACCAAGGGGGGGCCGGGAAATGAGCAGTTCTTC.

This clonotype appeared many times. The chain carries TRBV6-1 and TRBJ1-5; D is uncertain. CDR3 length equals 12 residues. Trimming took 1 base from V and 3 from J, leaving 1 base between them. In germline, CDR1 is MNHNS, CDR2 SASEGT. As DNA, the CDR3 is TGTGCCAGCAGTGAAGTCAATCAGCCCCAGCATTTT. Its protein is CASSEVNQPQHF.

The rearrangement links TRBV5-4 to TRBJ2-1, with 8 bases that match TRBD1. The length of the CDR3 is 17 residues. Germline CDR1 reads SGHNT; CDR2 reads YYREEE (reference sequence). V lost 4 bases and J lost 2; bases outside the gene matches: 11. The CDR3 sequence: CASSQEPGTGPYNEQFF. For the CDR3, the DNA is TGTGCCAGCAGCCAAGAACCCGGGACAGGACCCTACAATGAGCAGTTCTTC.

At least ten counts were recorded for this clonotype. This chain's CDR3 is CASSRASGSTDTQYF. CDR3 DNA: TGTGCCAGTAGCCGGGCTAGCGGGAGCACAGATACGCAGTATTTT. This chain links TRBV19 with TRBJ2-3; TRBD2 matches at 8 bases. The ends lost 6 bases at V and 0 bases at J; junction bases unmatched: 5. CDR3 size: 15 residues. In germline, CDR1 is LNHDA, CDR2 SQIVND (reference sequence).

The chain carries TRBV28 and TRBJ1-5; TRBD1 might be the D (5 bases). CDR3 length equals 12 residues. CDR1 is MDHEN, CDR2 SYDVKM, per germline. The V and J ends lost 8 bases and 6 bases respectively, with 11 bases between them. CDR3 in amino acids: CASHGASQPQHF. The CDR3 DNA reads as TGTGCCAGCCACGGGGCGAGTCAGCCCCAGCATTTT.

This chain joins TRBV27 and TRBJ1-1; D is possibly TRBD1 (5 bases). CDR1 MNHEY and CDR2 SMNVEV come from the germline V gene (reference sequence). The CDR3 totals 14 residues. V lost 4 bases and J lost 1, with 10 bases in between. The CDR3 loop is CASSSGPRNTEAFF. CDR3 DNA: TGTGCCAGCAGTTCGGGACCGAGGAACACTGAAGCTTTCTTT.

This clonotype was seen repeatedly, ten times or more. The CDR3 DNA follows: TGTGCCAGCAGCTATCCCTTGCGGACGTCCTACAATGAGCAGTTCTTC. The encoded protein is CASSYPLRTSYNEQFF. V usage is TRBV7-9 and J usage is TRBJ2-1; no clear D. The V and J ends lost 4 bases and 1 base respectively, with 14 bases between them. The CDR3 runs to 16 residues. From germline, CDR1 is SEHNR and CDR2 FQNEAQ (reference sequence).